Sequencing of this TCR beta chain was carried out in a study of shared clonotypes between healthy human individuals. Study at large: Researchers assigned three CD4 naive, three CD4 memory, two CD8 naive and one CD8 memory plate to each donor.

Template for every sorted-subset replicate PCR totaled about 0.2 ug DNA, around 33,000 T cell genomes. Repertoires were generated with immunoSEQ multiplex PCR, while TCRdb's copy carries only in-frame clones and drops some. The sample has 660,000 or so clones, approximately 96% seen once. CDR3 length equals 14 residues. V dropped 3 bases and J dropped 4 bases, with 13 bases sitting between them. The germline CDR1 and CDR2 sequences are MDHEN and SYDVKM. Naive CD8 populations comprised CD45RO-negative cells positively selected for CCR7, excluding terminally differentiated effector memory CD45RA+ cells. Only Caucasian adults living in Nashville, Tennessee served as donors.

The V and J genes are TRBV28 and TRBJ2-7; the D is unclear. The receptor was isolated from a woman in her thirties in good health. The sequencing sample was made of naive CD8+ T cells sorted from blood. As DNA, the CDR3 is TGTGCCAGCAGTTTCCGAACCCAACATTACGAGCAGTACTTC. Protein sequence: CASSFRTQHYEQYF.